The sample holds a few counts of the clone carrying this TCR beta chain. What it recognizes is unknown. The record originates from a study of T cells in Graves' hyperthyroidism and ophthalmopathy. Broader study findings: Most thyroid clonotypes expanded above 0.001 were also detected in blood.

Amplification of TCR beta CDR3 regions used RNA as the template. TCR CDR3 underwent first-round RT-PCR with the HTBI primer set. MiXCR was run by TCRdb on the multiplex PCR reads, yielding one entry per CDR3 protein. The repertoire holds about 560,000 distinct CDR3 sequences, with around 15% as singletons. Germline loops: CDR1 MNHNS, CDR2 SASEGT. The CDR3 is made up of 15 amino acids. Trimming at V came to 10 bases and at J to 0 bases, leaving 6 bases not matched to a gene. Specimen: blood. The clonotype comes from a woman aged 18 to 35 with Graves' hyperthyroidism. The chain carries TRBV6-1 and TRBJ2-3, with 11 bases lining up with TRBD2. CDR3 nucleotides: TGTGCCACTATGACTAGCGGGATGAGCACAGATACGCAGTATTTT. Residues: CATMTSGMSTDTQYF.